This TCR beta chain was found in a study of human versus mouse CDR3 diversity and MHC coevolution. Sorting isolated naive CD4 T cells lacking CD45RO and expressing CD62L. Assay: immunoSEQ multiplex PCR; the TCRdb copy retains only in-frame clones and omits some. The table has about 60,000 clones, approximately 94% seen once. Trimming removed 4 bases from V and 8 bases from J, with 15 bases in between. Germline V gene data show CDR1 as SGHRS and CDR2 as YFSETQ. CDR3 length: 13 residues. V is TRBV5-1 and J is TRBJ1-2; perhaps TRBD1 as D (6 bases). This receptor was taken from a person between 55 and 69 years old in good health. Sequencing was carried out using naive CD4+ T cells from blood. Subset specified: CD45RO-negative CD62L-positive naive CD4 T cells. CDR3 DNA: TGCGCCAGCAGCCTCAGGGGTGGGGACGGCTACACCTTC. This encodes CASSLRGGDGYTF. Drawing the rest from reference TRBV5-1 and TRBJ1-2, the complete variable domain is KAGVTQTPRYLIKTRGQQVTLSCSPISGHRSVSWYQQTPGQGLQFLFEYFSETQRNKGNFPGRFSGRQFSNSRSEMNVSTLELGDSALYLCASSLRGGDGYTFGSGTRLTVV.